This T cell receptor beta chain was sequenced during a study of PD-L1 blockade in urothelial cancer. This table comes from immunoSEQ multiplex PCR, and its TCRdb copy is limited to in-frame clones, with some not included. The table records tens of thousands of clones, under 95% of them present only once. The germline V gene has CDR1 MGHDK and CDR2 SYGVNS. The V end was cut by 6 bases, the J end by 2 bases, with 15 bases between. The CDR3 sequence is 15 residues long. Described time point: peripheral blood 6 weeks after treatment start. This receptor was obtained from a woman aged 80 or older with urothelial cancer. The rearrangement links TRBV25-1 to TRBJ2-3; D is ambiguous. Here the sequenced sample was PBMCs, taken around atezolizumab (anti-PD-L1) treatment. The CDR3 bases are TGTGCCAGCAGGGCGGTAACGGAACCCACAGATACGCAGTATTTT. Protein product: CASRAVTEPTDTQYF.